Below, 27 T cell receptor beta chains from the same sample are listed, as sequenced in a study of control samples from healthy donors and cancer patients. Method: immunoSEQ multiplex PCR; TCRdb's copy keeps in-frame clones and lacks some. The sample has around 100,000 clones, roughly 90% seen once. The sample consisted of PBMCs. The receptors shown here come from a man in his 60s with lung cancer.

The chain carries TRBV12-5 and TRBJ2-2; 16 bases map to TRBD2. From germline, CDR1 is LGHNT and CDR2 FRNRAP. The CDR3 runs to 22 residues. J lost 3 bases, V lost 4 bases, and 17 bases had no gene match. In nucleotides, the CDR3 is TGTGCTAGTGGTTCACGTATGGGACTAGCGGGGGGGCCTATCCGGGACACCGGGGAGCTGTTTTTT. Encoded protein: CASGSRMGLAGGPIRDTGELFF.

The rearrangement joins TRBV5-4 to TRBJ1-6; 10 bases fit TRBD1. V trimming: 6 bases; J trimming: 9 bases; junction bases outside the gene matches: 9. From germline, CDR1 is SGHNT and CDR2 YYREEE (reference sequence). There are 15 residues in the CDR3. The CDR3 DNA reads TGTGCCAGCACCAATGTGGGACAGGGGCTTTCACCCCTCCACTTT. Translated: CASTNVGQGLSPLHF.

The V gene is TRBV5-1, the J gene TRBJ2-3; D might be TRBD1 (6 bases). The CDR3 consists of 14 residues. Deletions cut 0 bases from V and 8 bases from J, with 13 bases between. CDR1 is SGHRS, CDR2 YFSETQ, per germline. CDR3 in DNA: TGCGCCAGCAGCTTGGCACAGGGAGAGGTTACGCAGTATTTT. It is translated as CASSLAQGEVTQYF.

J is TRBJ1-2 and V is TRBV7-2, with a possible D match to TRBD1 (5 bases). Deletions cut 2 bases from V and 3 bases from J, with 10 bases between. Looked up from germline, CDR1 is SGHTA and CDR2 is FQGNSA. This CDR3 is built from 14 residues. In DNA, the CDR3 is TGTGCCAGCAGCTTAAGGGGTCCTGACTATGGCTACACCTTC. It yields the protein CASSLRGPDYGYTF.

The CDR3 protein is CASSLAPQGAGTGELFF. The CDR3 DNA reads TGTGCCAGCAGCTTAGCGCCACAGGGGGCGGGGACCGGGGAGCTGTTTTTT. The rearrangement uses TRBV7-9 and TRBJ2-2; 9 nucleotides match TRBD1. The CDR3 sequence is 17 residues long. Germline assignment: CDR1 SEHNR and CDR2 FQNEAQ (reference sequence). V gave up 0 bases and J gave up 5 bases; unmatched junction bases: 7.

The rearrangement joins TRBV7-8 to TRBJ1-1, with D possibly matching TRBD1 (5 bases). Germline CDR1 SGHVS, CDR2 FQNEAQ. Trimming shortened V by 5 bases and J by 1 base, and 11 bases separated the two germline ends. There are 14 residues in the CDR3. CDR3 in amino acids: CASSQTTANTEAFF. CDR3 DNA: TGTGCCAGCAGCCAAACGACAGCGAACACTGAAGCTTTCTTT.

The chain couples TRBV6-4 to TRBJ1-2, with 8 nucleotides matching TRBD1. V trimming: 5 bases; J trimming: 6 bases; junction bases outside the gene matches: 8. This CDR3 has 14 residues. CDR1 is MRHNA, CDR2 SNTAGT, per germline. CDR3 coding DNA: TGTGCCAGCAGTCTGTCCCAGGGGGCTCATGGCTACACCTTC. As protein: CASSLSQGAHGYTF.

V and J are TRBV5-1 and TRBJ1-2; no firm D call. Germline CDR1 SGHRS, CDR2 YFSETQ. The CDR3 covers 15 residues. Trimming removed 4 bases at V and 4 bases at J, with 17 bases between. The CDR3 spells CASSPAGPLGYGYTF. CDR3 sequence (DNA): TGCGCCAGCAGCCCAGCCGGGCCCTTGGGCTATGGCTACACCTTC.

CDR3 DNA: TGTGCCAGCTCACCACAATTAGAGACCCAGTACTTC. Encoded protein: CASSPQLETQYF. The chain employs TRBV18 and TRBJ2-5; D remains unclear. The germline V gene encodes CDR1 KGHSH and CDR2 LQKENI. The germline V and J ends were trimmed by 1 base and 4 bases, with 4 bases remaining between them. CDR3 length: 12 residues.

The chain employs TRBV6-5 and TRBJ2-1, with 7 bases aligning to TRBD2. Germline values: CDR1 MNHEY, CDR2 SVGAGI. Losses at the gene ends were 11 bases for V and 2 bases for J; bases not matched to a gene: 3. The CDR3 totals 12 residues. The chain's CDR3 is CASGGAYNEQFF. The CDR3 bases are TGTGCCTCGGGGGGTGCCTACAATGAGCAGTTCTTC.

This chain's CDR3 is CASSSGGSSVQPQHF. DNA for the CDR3: TGTGCCAGCAGCTCCGGGGGGTCAAGTGTTCAGCCCCAGCATTTT. V is TRBV7-6 and J is TRBJ1-5; D possibly corresponds to TRBD1 (5 bases). The germline gives CDR1 SGHVS, CDR2 FNYEAQ. V lost 4 bases to trimming and J lost 6 bases, with 16 bases between them. The CDR3 has 15 residues.

This clone was counted between two and nine times. This chain joins TRBV5-4 and TRBJ1-5; the D gene is possibly TRBD1 (6 bases). The V gene lost 4 bases and the J gene lost 11 bases, with 22 bases spanning the gap. CDR1 SGHNT and CDR2 YYREEE come from the germline V gene (reference sequence). CDR3 size: 15 residues. CDR3 in amino acids: CASSHAGQSLGAQHF. Written as DNA, the CDR3 is TGTGCCAGCAGCCACGCCGGACAGTCCCTTGGGGCCCAGCATTTT.

The chain recombines TRBV29-1 with TRBJ2-5; 7 bases are shared with TRBD2. The germline gives CDR1 SQVTM, CDR2 ANQGSEA. V lost 5 bases and J lost 5; bases outside the gene matches: 8. There are 13 residues in the CDR3. CDR3: CSVPAGDWETQYF. DNA for the CDR3: TGCAGCGTTCCCGCGGGGGACTGGGAGACCCAGTACTTC.

The chain links TRBV24-1 to TRBJ2-1, with a weak D call TRBD1 (5 bases). Germline V CDR1 and CDR2: KGHDR, SFDVKD. Trimming removed 5 bases from V and 5 bases from J, with 15 bases in between. This CDR3 spans 15 amino acids. The CDR3 region is CATSAAGKGDNEQFF. Here the CDR3 DNA reads TGTGCCACCAGTGCGGCAGGGAAAGGTGACAATGAGCAGTTCTTC.

The chain has TRBV7-9 and TRBJ1-2, with D uncertain. Germline loops: CDR1 SEHNR, CDR2 FQNEAQ (reference sequence). V lost 0 bases and J 7 bases, leaving 9 bases between the germline ends. There are 13 residues in the CDR3. The CDR3 DNA reads TGTGCCAGCAGCTTAGCGCTCGGGCGTGGCTACACCTTC. Its translation is CASSLALGRGYTF.

A remark on this clone: Relative to the germline gene, one junction end is altered; a read error may explain this. The chain uses TRBV6-1 and TRBJ2-1; unclear D gene. The CDR3 is 14 residues long. Germline values: CDR1 MNHNS, CDR2 SASEGT. CDR3 sequence (DNA): TGTGCCAGCAGTGAATTCGACTCCTTCAATGAGCAGTTCTTC. Its protein is CASSEFDSFNEQFF.

CDR3 loop: CASSSEWGGFTGELFF. CDR3 DNA: TGTGCCAGCAGCTCAGAATGGGGGGGATTCACCGGGGAGCTGTTTTTT. This chain uses TRBV5-6 with TRBJ2-2, with 7 bases matching TRBD2. The CDR3 has 16 amino acids. Germline V gives CDR1 SGHDT, CDR2 YYEEEE. After removal of 3 bases from V and 4 bases from J, the junction contained 9 bases not matched to a gene.

This clone has more than one count but fewer than ten. The CDR3 spells CASSRYRGSTGELFF. The DNA for the CDR3 is TGTGCCAGCAGCAGATACAGGGGGTCCACCGGGGAGCTGTTTTTT. The chain uses TRBV11-2 and TRBJ2-2, with TRBD1 matching over 8 bases. The CDR3 has 15 amino acids. J gave up 4 bases and V 5 bases, and 6 bases lay outside the gene matches. Germline lookup yields CDR1 SGHAT and CDR2 FQNNGV.

The genes are TRBV7-6 and TRBJ1-1; a weak D match, TRBD1 (5 bases). Germline values: CDR1 SGHVS, CDR2 FNYEAQ. Trimming took off 2 bases at V and 1 base at J, with 8 bases between the two ends. The CDR3 has 14 residues. The DNA for the CDR3 is TGTGCCAGCAGCTTAAGGGGTCGGAACACTGAAGCTTTCTTT. Translating gives CASSLRGRNTEAFF.

This chain uses TRBV5-4 with TRBJ2-6; no clear D gene. This CDR3 has 16 residues. V shed 3 bases and J shed 4 bases, with 14 bases lying between them. The germline gives CDR1 SGHNT, CDR2 YYREEE (reference sequence). As DNA, the CDR3 is TGTGCCAGCAGCTCCGGACCCCCAGTGGGGGCCAACGTCCTGACTTTC. This encodes CASSSGPPVGANVLTF.

The chain is built from TRBV7-9 and TRBJ2-7; D remains ambiguous. Trimming pared 4 bases from V and 7 bases from J, leaving 8 bases between. The CDR3 contains 11 residues. Germline values: CDR1 SEHNR, CDR2 FQNEAQ (reference sequence). The CDR3 spells CASSSSREQYV. The CDR3, as DNA: TGTGCCAGCAGCTCATCTAGGGAGCAGTACGTC.

This chain joins TRBV24-1 and TRBJ2-5, with 15 positions matching TRBD2. With V trimmed by 4 bases and J by 5 bases, 4 bases remained unmatched. This CDR3 comprises 16 residues. CDR1 and CDR2 (germline): KGHDR, SFDVKD. CDR3 in amino acids: CATSEWTSGGAETQYF. The CDR3 nucleotides read TGTGCCACCAGTGAATGGACTAGCGGGGGGGCGGAGACCCAGTACTTC.

The rearrangement joins TRBV4-2 to TRBJ1-3; no clear D. Germline CDR1 reads LGHNA; CDR2 reads YNFKEQ. Trimming took off 1 base at V and 0 bases at J, with 10 bases between the two ends. The CDR3 runs to 16 residues. The CDR3 DNA is TGTGCCAGCAGCCAAGTAGAAGGATCCTCTGGAAACACCATATATTTT. As protein: CASSQVEGSSGNTIYF.

The chain joins TRBV19 to TRBJ1-5; 8 bases fit TRBD1. CDR1 and CDR2 (germline): LNHDA, SQIVND (reference sequence). V was clipped by 6 bases and J by 1 base; unmatched bases: 8. This CDR3 has 16 amino acids. The CDR3 reads CASSLAGGGSNQPQHF. Here the CDR3 DNA reads TGTGCCAGTAGCTTAGCAGGGGGCGGAAGCAATCAGCCCCAGCATTTT.

This chain joins TRBV5-6 and TRBJ2-7; D gene unclear. The CDR3 has 15 residues. Per germline, CDR1 SGHDT and CDR2 YYEEEE. V lost 3 bases and J 4 bases, leaving 17 bases between the germline ends. The CDR3 region is CASSSLGSTRYEQYF. The CDR3, as DNA: TGTGCCAGCAGCTCATTGGGGTCAACCAGGTACGAGCAGTACTTC.

The chain recombines TRBV7-2 with TRBJ2-1; D is uncertain. V lost 1 base and J lost 7, with 8 bases in between. CDR1 is SGHTA, CDR2 FQGNSA, per germline. This CDR3 is 13 amino acids long. This CDR3 reads CASSLVSTNEQFF. CDR3 bases: TGTGCCAGCAGCTTAGTTAGTACGAATGAGCAGTTCTTC.

J is TRBJ1-2 and V is TRBV12-3 or TRBV12-4; 7 bases are a match to TRBD1. V lost 5 bases and J lost 8; bases outside the gene matches: 8. This CDR3 region has 13 residues. The CDR3 bases are TGTGCCAGCAGTCCAACAGGGGATAGGGGCTACACCTTC. Translated: CASSPTGDRGYTF.